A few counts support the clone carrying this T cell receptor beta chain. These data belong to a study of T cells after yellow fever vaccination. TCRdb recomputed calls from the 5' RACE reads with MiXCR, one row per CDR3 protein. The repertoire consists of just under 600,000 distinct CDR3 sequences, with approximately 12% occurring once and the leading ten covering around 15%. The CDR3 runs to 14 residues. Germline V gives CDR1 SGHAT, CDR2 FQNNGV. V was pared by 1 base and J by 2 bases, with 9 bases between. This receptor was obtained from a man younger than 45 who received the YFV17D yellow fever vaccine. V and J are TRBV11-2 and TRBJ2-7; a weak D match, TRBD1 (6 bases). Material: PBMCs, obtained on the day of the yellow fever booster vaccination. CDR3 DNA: TGTGCCAGCAGCTTAGCGGACAGCGCCTACGAGCAGTACTTC. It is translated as CASSLADSAYEQYF.